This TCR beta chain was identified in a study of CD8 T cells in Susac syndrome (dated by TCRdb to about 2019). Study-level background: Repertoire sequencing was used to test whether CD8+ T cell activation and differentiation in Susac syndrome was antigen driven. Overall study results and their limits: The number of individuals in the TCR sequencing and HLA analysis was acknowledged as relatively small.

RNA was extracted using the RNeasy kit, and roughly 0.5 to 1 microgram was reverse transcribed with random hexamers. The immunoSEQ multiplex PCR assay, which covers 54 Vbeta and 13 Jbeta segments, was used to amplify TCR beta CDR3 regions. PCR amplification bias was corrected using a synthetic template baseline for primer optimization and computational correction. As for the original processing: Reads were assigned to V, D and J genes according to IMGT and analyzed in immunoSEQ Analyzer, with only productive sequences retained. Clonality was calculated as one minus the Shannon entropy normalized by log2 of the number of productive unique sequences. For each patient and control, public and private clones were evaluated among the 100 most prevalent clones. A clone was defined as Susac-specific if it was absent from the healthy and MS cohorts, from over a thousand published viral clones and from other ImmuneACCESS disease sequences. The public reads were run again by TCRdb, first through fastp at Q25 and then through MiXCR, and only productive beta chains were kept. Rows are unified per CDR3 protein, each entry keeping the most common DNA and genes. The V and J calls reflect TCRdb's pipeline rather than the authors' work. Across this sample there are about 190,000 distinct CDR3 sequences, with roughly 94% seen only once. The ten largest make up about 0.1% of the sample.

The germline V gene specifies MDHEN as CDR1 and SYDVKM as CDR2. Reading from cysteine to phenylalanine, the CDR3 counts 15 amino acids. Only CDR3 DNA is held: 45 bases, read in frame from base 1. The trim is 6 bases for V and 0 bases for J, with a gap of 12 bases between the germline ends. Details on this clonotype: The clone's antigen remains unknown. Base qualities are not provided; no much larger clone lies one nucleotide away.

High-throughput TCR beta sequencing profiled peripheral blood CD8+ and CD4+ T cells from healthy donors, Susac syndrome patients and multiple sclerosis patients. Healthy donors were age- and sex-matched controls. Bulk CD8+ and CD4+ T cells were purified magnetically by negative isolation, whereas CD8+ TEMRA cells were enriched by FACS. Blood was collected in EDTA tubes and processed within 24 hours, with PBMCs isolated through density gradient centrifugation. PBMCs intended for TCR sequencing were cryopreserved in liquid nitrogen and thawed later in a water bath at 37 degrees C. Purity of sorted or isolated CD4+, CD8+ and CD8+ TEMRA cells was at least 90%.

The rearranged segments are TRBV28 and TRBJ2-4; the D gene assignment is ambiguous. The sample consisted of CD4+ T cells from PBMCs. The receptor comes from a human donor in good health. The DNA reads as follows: TGTGCCAGCAGAATGGCGGAATCAGCCAAAAACATTCAGTACTTC. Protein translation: CASRMAESAKNIQYF.